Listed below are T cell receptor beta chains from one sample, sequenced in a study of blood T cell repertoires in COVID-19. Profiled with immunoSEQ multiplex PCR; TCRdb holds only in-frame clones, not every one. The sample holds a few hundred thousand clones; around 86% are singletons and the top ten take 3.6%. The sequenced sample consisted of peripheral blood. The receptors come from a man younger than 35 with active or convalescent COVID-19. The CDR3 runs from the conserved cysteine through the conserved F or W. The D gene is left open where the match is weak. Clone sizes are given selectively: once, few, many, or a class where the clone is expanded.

CASSRTVNTEAFF TGTGCCAGCAGCAGGACAGTGAACACTGAAGCTTTCTTT TRBJ1-1 . TRBV11-1 .
CASSPRLALFNEQFF TGTGCCAGCAGCCCTCGACTAGCGCTCTTCAATGAGCAGTTCTTC TRBJ2-1 TRBD2 TRBV4-2 .
CASSETSGVSGANVLTF TGTGCCAGCAGTGAAACTAGCGGGGTTTCTGGGGCCAACGTCCTGACTTTC TRBJ2-6 TRBD2 TRBV25-1 .
CASSLVNGGSGNTIYF TGTGCCAGCAGCTTAGTGAACGGCGGCTCTGGAAACACCATATATTTT TRBJ1-3 . TRBV7-8 .
CASSGRTRDGQYEQYF TGTGCCAGCAGCGGGCGGACTAGGGACGGGCAATACGAGCAGTACTTC TRBJ2-7 TRBD2 TRBV11-1 .
CASSLLANTEAFF TGTGCCAGCAGCTTACTGGCGAACACTGAAGCTTTCTTT TRBJ1-1 . TRBV11-2 .
CASSDDRGRGGYTF TGTGCCAGCAGTGACGACAGGGGACGGGGTGGCTACACCTTC TRBJ1-2 TRBD1 TRBV6-1 .
CASSLVSGTGIVNIQYF TGTGCCAGCAGCTTAGTCTCCGGGACAGGGATAGTAAACATTCAGTACTTC TRBJ2-4 TRBD1 TRBV7-2 .
CSVKRQGPTEAFF TGCAGCGTCAAAAGACAGGGGCCCACTGAAGCTTTCTTT TRBJ1-1 TRBD1 TRBV29-1 .
CASSRRSEYTDTQYF TGTGCCAGCAGCCGCCGATCGGAGTACACAGATACGCAGTATTTT TRBJ2-3 . TRBV5-6 .
CATSDHISTDNYGYTF TGTGCCACCAGTGACCATATATCGACAGATAACTATGGCTACACCTTC TRBJ1-2 . TRBV24-1 .
CASGLSYYEQFF TGTGCTAGTGGTTTGTCCTACTATGAGCAGTTCTTC TRBJ2-1 . TRBV12-5 many
CASSRDRGSRYEQYF TGTGCCAGCAGCCGAGACAGGGGTAGCCGGTACGAGCAGTACTTC TRBJ2-7 TRBD1 TRBV5-6 few
CASSVDSSGDTDTQYF TGTGCCAGCAGCGTAGATAGTAGCGGCGACACAGATACGCAGTATTTT TRBJ2-3 . TRBV9 .
CASSLAGGLSTGELFF TGCGCCAGCAGCTTGGCGGGAGGGTTAAGCACCGGGGAGCTGTTTTTT TRBJ2-2 TRBD2 TRBV5-1 .
CASSFSDTPKLWHF TGTGCCAGCAGCTTTTCTGACACACCGAAACTTTGGCATTTT TRBJ1-5 . TRBV5-6 .
CASGASGGRGTF TGTGCCAGCGGGGCTTCGGGGGGAAGGGGCACCTTC TRBJ1-2 . TRBV6-5 .
CASSPAGGNTDTQYF TGTGCCAGCAGCCCAGCGGGGGGGAACACAGATACGCAGTATTTT TRBJ2-3 TRBD2 TRBV11-3 .
CASSSPRAGGYNEQFF TGTGCCAGCAGTTCACCCCGAGCGGGGGGGTACAATGAGCAGTTCTTC TRBJ2-1 TRBD2 TRBV27 .
CASSATRQGSGSPLHF TGTGCCAGCAGTGCGACGCGACAGGGCTCAGGATCACCCCTCCACTTT TRBJ1-6 TRBD1 TRBV27 few
CASSLQNTDTQYF TGTGCCAGCAGCTTACAAAACACAGATACGCAGTATTTT TRBJ2-3 . TRBV7-9 .
CASSYPVARRNSPLHF TGTGCCAGCAGTTACCCAGTTGCCAGGAGGAATTCACCCCTCCACTTT TRBJ1-6 . TRBV28 .
CASSRYNRGRDYGYTF TGTGCCAGCAGCCGATACAACAGGGGCCGGGACTATGGCTACACCTTC TRBJ1-2 TRBD1 TRBV3-1/TRBV3-2 .
CASSLRVRGGNTIYF TGTGCCAGCAGCTTACGGGTCAGGGGTGGAAACACCATATATTTT TRBJ1-3 . TRBV11-2 .
CASSRGQDYEQYF TGTGCCAGCAGCCGAGGACAGGACTACGAGCAGTACTTC TRBJ2-7 TRBD1 TRBV7-3 .
CASSLSGSGADTQYF TGTGCCAGCAGTTTATCCGGGAGTGGCGCAGATACGCAGTATTTT TRBJ2-3 . TRBV28 .
CASSYPPGYEQYF TGTGCCAGCAGTTACCCTCCAGGGTACGAGCAGTACTTC TRBJ2-7 . TRBV6-5 .
CASSLTTGGTEAFF TGTGCCAGCAGTCTCACTACAGGGGGCACTGAAGCTTTCTTT TRBJ1-1 TRBD1 TRBV28 .
CASSLVGGLSNQPQHF TGTGCCAGCAGCTTAGTCGGGGGGCTGAGCAATCAGCCCCAGCATTTT TRBJ1-5 . TRBV7-8 .
CASSLTGEDYGYTF TGTGCCAGCAGCTTGACAGGGGAGGACTATGGCTACACCTTC TRBJ1-2 TRBD1 TRBV5-4 .
CASSQTRVYYNEQFF TGCGCCAGCAGCCAAACTAGAGTCTACTACAATGAGCAGTTCTTC TRBJ2-1 . TRBV4-3 .
CSALHGYTF TGCAGCGCGCTGCATGGCTACACCTTC TRBJ1-2 . TRBV20-1 .
CASSLEGGKGETQYF TGTGCCAGCAGCTTAGAAGGGGGCAAGGGAGAGACCCAGTACTTC TRBJ2-5 TRBD1 TRBV11-3 .
CASRRDEHRAFF TGTGCCAGCAGGCGGGACGAACATCGGGCTTTCTTT TRBJ1-1 . TRBV6-5 .